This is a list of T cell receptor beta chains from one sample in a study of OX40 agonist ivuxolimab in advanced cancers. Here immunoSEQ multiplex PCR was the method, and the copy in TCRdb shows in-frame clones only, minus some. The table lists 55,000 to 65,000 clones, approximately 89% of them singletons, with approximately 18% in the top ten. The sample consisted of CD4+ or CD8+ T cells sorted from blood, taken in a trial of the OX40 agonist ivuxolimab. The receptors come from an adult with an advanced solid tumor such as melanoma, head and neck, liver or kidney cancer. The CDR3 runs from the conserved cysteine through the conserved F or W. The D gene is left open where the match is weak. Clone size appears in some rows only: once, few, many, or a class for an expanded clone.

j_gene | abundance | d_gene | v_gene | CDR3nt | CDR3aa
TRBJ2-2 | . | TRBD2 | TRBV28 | TGTGCCAGCAGTGTGACTAGCGGGGGGCCCGGGGAGCTGTTTTTT | CASSVTSGGPGELFF
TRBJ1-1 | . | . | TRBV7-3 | TGTGCCAGCCGCAGGGGCGGCGGAACCAACACTGAAGCTTTCTTT | CASRRGGGTNTEAFF
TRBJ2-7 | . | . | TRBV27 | TGTGCCAGCAGCCCCCCTGGCGGCCGGGTCTCCTACGAGCAGTACTTC | CASSPPGGRVSYEQYF
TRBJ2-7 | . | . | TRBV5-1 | TGCGCCAGCAGCTTGGAGGGCAGCTCCTACGAGCAGTACTTC | CASSLEGSSYEQYF
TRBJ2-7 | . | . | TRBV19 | TGTGCCAGTAGTATGGGGGACTCCTACGAGCAGTACTTC | CASSMGDSYEQYF
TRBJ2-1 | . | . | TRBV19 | TGTGCCAGTAGTACGGTTAGCTCCTACAATGAGCAGTTCTTC | CASSTVSSYNEQFF
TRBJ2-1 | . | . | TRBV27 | TGTGCCAGCAGTTTAGAGAGGGGGGCTTCCAATGAGCAGTTCTTC | CASSLERGASNEQFF
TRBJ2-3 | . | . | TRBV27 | TGTGCCAGCGGGCTACAGGGCGGTACGCAGTATTTT | CASGLQGGTQYF
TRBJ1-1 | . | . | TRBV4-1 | TGCGCCAGCAGCCCCGGGACACAGAACACTGAAGCTTTCTTT | CASSPGTQNTEAFF
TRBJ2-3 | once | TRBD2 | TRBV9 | TGTGCCAGCAGCGGAGGGCCTAGCGGGGGCCCCACAGATACGCAGTATTTT | CASSGGPSGGPTDTQYF
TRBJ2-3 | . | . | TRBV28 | TGTGCCAGCAGTTTACTAAGTTTAGGAGATACGCAGTATTTT | CASSLLSLGDTQYF
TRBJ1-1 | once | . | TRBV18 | TGTGCCAGCTCACCGAGGGAGATAATACTGAACACTGAAGCTTTCTTT | CASSPREIILNTEAFF
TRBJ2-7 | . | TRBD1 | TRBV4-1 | TGCGCCAGCAGCCTCAGAGAGGGGGCCGAGCAGTACTTC | CASSLREGAEQYF
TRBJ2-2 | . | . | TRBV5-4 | TGTGCCAGCAGAGACGAGACCGGGGAGCTGTTTTTT | CASRDETGELFF
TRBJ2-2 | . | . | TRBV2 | TGTGCCAGCAAGGCGACGGCGGGCACCGGGGAGCTGTTTTTT | CASKATAGTGELFF
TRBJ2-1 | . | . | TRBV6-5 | TGTGCCAGCAGTTCCTCGGGCTCCATTTACAATGAGCAGTTCTTC | CASSSSGSIYNEQFF
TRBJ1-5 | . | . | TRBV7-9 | TGTGCCAGCAGTTCGGGGGCTCTGCCCCAGCATTTT | CASSSGALPQHF
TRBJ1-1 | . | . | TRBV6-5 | TGTGCCAGCAGTTACGGGGGGATGAACACTGAAGCTTTCTTT | CASSYGGMNTEAFF
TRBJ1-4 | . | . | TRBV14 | TGTGCCAGCAGCCAAGACAGTTTTTTCGGCACTAATGAAAAACTGTTTTTT | CASSQDSFFGTNEKLFF
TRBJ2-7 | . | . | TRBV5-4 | TGTGCCAGCAGCTTGTGGGGGTACGAGCAGTACTTC | CASSLWGYEQYF
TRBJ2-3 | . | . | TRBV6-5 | TGTGCCAGCAGTTACGGGGGATTAGATACGCAGTATTTT | CASSYGGLDTQYF
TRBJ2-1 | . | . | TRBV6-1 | TGTGCCAGCAGTGAAGACTCGGGGGCGTTGGGAACCTACAATGAGCAGTTCTTC | CASSEDSGALGTYNEQFF
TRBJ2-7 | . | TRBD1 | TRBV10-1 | TGCGCCAGCAGTGACGAGGCAGGGGGCTTCTACGAGCAGTACTTC | CASSDEAGGFYEQYF
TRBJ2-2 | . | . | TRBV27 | TGTGCCAGCAGTTTTCTAGGGACTTCCAGCACCGGGGAGCTGTTTTTT | CASSFLGTSSTGELFF
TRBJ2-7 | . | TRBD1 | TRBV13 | TGTGCCAGCAGCTTACAGGGACAGAGCTACGAGCAGTACTTC | CASSLQGQSYEQYF
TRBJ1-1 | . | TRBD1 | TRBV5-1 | TGCGCCAGCAGAACGGACAGGGTCACTGAAGCTTTCTTT | CASRTDRVTEAFF
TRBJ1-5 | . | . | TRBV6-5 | TGTGCCAGCAGTTACATAGCAGGGAGCAATCAGCCCCAGCATTTT | CASSYIAGSNQPQHF
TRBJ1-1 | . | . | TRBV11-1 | TGTGCCAGCAGCTTAGCAGCGGACACTGAAGCTTTCTTT | CASSLAADTEAFF
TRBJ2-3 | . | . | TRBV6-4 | TGTGCCAGCAGTGACTCTGGCGGGATGAGCACAGATACGCAGTATTTT | CASSDSGGMSTDTQYF
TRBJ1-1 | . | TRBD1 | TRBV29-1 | TGCAGCGTTGAACAGGGGGGTTTAAACACTGAAGCTTTCTTT | CSVEQGGLNTEAFF
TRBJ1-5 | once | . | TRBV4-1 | TGTGCCAGCAGCCAAGCCGATAATCAGCCCCAGCATTTT | CASSQADNQPQHF
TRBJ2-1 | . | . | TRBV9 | TGTGCCAGCAGCGTAGGAGTGGGGCTGGATGAGCAGTTCTTC | CASSVGVGLDEQFF
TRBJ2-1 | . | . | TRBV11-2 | TGTGCCAGCAGCTTAGCTTTTCAGGCCAATGAGCAGTTCTTC | CASSLAFQANEQFF
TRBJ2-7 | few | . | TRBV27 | TGTGCCAGCAGTTTCGGGCGGGGCCAGGGGAGGCACGAGCAGTACTTC | CASSFGRGQGRHEQYF
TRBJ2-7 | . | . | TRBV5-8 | TGTGCCAGCAGCTACTACGAGCAGTACTTC | CASSYYEQYF
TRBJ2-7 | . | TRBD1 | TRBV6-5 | TGTGCCAGCAGTCCCGACAGGGGGATCTACGAGCAGTACTTC | CASSPDRGIYEQYF
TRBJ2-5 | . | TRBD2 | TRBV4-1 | TGCGCCAGCAGGAGGGCTAGCGGGGGGAGAGAGACCCAGTACTTC | CASRRASGGRETQYF
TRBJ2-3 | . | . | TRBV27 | TGTGCCAGCAGTTTATCTGGGGGGAAAGGAACAGATACGCAGTATTTT | CASSLSGGKGTDTQYF
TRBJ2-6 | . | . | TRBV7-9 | TGTGCCAGCAGCGATTATGCGATCGTCCTGACTTTC | CASSDYAIVLTF
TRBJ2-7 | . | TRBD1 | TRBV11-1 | TGTGCCAGCAGCTCAAGGACAGGATACTCCTACGAGCAGTACTTC | CASSSRTGYSYEQYF